The sequence of this TCR beta chain was determined in a study of shared clonotypes between healthy human individuals. Looking at the study overall: Participating donors consisted of a couple of women and a few men aged 18 to 49. General study points: Estimated richness values were generally larger in naive subsets than in memory subsets.

This CDR3 is 14 amino acids long. Trimming took off 2 bases at V and 1 base at J, with 9 bases between the two ends. Germline assignment: CDR1 SGDLS and CDR2 YYNGEE. Concerning this clone: Its antigen remains unknown.

Per the study methods: ImmunoSEQ output lacked quality scores and full-length reads, limiting matched filtering. TCRdb keeps only in-frame clones here, not all; method: immunoSEQ multiplex PCR. That table supplies the V and J calls and clone size; D and trimming were determined from the DNA. The sample consists of under 2,500,000 clones, approximately 96% of them appearing once. Partitioning of CD4+ cells yielded a CD45RA+ naive subset and a CD45RA-negative memory subset. Sequencing was carried out using naive CD4+ T cells sorted from blood. Subset of the sample: CD45RA+ positively selected. The rearrangement links TRBV9 to TRBJ1-1, with D unclear. This receptor was taken from a man aged 18 to 30 in good health. The DNA of the CDR3 is TGTGCCAGCAGCGTCGCAAGCCAGAACACTGAAGCTTTCTTT. Its translation: CASSVASQNTEAFF.